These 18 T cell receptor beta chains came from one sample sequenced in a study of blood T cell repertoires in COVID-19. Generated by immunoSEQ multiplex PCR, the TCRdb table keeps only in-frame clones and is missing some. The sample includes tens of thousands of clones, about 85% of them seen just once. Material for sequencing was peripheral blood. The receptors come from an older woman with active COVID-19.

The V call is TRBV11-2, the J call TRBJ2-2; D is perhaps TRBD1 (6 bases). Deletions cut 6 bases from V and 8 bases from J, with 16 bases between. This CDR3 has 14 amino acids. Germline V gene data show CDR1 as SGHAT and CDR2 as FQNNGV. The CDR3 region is CASRKDSPRGELFF. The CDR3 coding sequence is TGTGCCAGCAGAAAGGACAGTCCTCGGGGGGAGCTGTTTTTT.

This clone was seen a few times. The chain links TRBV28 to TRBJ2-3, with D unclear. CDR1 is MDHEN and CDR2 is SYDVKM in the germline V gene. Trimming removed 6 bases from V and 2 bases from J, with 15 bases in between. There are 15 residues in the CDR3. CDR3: CASRRPAALTDTQYF. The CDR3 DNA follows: TGTGCCAGCAGACGCCCCGCGGCACTCACAGATACGCAGTATTTT.

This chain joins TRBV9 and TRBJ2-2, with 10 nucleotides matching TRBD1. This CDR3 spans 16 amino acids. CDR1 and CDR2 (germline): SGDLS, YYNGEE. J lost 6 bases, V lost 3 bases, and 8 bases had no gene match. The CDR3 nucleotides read TGTGCCAGCAGCGCCACGACAGGGGGCGACTCCGGGGAGCTGTTTTTT. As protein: CASSATTGGDSGELFF.

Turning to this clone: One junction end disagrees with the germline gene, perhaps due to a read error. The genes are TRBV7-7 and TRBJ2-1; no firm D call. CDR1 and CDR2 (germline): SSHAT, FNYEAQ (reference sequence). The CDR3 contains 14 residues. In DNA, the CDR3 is TGTGCTAGCAGCCCTCTGGCTAGACCGTTTGAGCAGTTCTTC. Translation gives CASSPLARPFEQFF.

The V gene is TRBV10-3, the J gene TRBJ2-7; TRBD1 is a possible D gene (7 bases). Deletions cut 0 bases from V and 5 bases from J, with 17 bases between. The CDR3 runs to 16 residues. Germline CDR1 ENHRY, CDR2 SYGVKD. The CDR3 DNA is TGTGCCATCAGTGAGTCGGGCAGGGGGGTTGCGGACGAGCAGTACTTC. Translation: CAISESGRGVADEQYF.

CDR3 sequence reads: CASRSVAGGLYEQYF. The CDR3 DNA reads TGTGCCAGCAGGTCGGTAGCGGGTGGGCTATACGAGCAGTACTTC. V and J are TRBV28 and TRBJ2-7; 7 bases match TRBD2. Germline V gene data show CDR1 as MDHEN and CDR2 as SYDVKM. There are 15 residues in the CDR3. Trimming took 6 bases from V and 4 from J; bases not matched to a gene: 12.

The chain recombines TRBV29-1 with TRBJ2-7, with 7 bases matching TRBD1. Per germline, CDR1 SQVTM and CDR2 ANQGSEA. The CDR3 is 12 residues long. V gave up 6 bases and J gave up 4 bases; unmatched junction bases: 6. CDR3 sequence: CSVADRAYEQYF. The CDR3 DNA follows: TGCAGCGTAGCCGACAGGGCGTACGAGCAGTACTTC.

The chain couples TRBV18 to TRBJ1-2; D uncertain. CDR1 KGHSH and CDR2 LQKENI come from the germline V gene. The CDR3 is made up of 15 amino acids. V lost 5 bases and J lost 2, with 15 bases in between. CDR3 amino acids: CASSGSREQNYGYTF. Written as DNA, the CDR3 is TGTGCCAGCTCAGGGTCCCGGGAGCAGAACTATGGCTACACCTTC.

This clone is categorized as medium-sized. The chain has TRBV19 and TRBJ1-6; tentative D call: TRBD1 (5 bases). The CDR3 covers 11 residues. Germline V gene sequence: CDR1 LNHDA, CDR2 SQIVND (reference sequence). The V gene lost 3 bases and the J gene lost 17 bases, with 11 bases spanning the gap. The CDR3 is CASSIGGSFHF. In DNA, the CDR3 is TGTGCCAGTAGTATCGGGGGAAGCTTCCACTTT.

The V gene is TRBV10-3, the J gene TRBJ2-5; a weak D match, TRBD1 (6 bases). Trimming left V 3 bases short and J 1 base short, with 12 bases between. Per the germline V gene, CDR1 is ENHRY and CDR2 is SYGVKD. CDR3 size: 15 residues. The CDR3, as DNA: TGTGCCATCAGTGATCCCCAGACAGGCCAAGAGACCCAGTACTTC. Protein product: CAISDPQTGQETQYF.

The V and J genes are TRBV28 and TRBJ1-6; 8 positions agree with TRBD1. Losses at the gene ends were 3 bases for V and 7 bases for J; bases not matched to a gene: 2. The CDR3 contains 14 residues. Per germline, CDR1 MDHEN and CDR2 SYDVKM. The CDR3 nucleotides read TGTGCCAGCAGTTTCCGGACAGGGAATTCACCCCTCCACTTT. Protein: CASSFRTGNSPLHF.

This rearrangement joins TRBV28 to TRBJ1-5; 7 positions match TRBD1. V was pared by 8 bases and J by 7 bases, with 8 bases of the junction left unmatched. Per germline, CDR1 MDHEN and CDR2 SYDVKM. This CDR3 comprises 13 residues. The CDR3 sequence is CASATGVGQPQHF. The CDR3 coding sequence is TGTGCCAGCGCCACAGGGGTGGGACAGCCCCAGCATTTT.

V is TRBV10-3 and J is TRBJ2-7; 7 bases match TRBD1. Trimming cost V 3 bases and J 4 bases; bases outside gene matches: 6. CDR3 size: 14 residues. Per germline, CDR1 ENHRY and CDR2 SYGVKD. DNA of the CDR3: TGTGCCATCAGTGACTTAGGACAGGATTACGAGCAGTACTTC. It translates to CAISDLGQDYEQYF.

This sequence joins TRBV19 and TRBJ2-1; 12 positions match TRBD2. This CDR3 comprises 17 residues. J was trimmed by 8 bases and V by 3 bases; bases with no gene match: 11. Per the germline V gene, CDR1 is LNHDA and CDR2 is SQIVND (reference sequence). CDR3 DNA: TGTGCCAGTAGTATGGGGCTACTAGCGGGGGGTTTTGATGAGCAGTTCTTC. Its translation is CASSMGLLAGGFDEQFF.

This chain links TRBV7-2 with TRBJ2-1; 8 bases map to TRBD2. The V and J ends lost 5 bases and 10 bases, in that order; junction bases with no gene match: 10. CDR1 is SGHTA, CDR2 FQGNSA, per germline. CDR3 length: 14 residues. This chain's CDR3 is CASSHGGGGSEQFF. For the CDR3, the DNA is TGTGCCAGCAGCCACGGGGGGGGAGGCTCAGAGCAGTTCTTC.

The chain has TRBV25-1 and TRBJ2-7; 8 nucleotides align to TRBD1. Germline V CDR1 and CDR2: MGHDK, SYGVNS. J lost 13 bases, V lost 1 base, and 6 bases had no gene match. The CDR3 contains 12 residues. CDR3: CASSESGTGQYF. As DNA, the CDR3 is TGTGCCAGCAGTGAATCCGGGACAGGTCAATACTTC.

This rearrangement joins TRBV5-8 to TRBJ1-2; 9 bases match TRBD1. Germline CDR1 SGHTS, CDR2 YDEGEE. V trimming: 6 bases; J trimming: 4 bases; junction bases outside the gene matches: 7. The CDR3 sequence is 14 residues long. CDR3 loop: CASKKGQGVYGYTF. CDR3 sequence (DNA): TGTGCCAGCAAAAAGGGACAGGGTGTCTATGGCTACACCTTC.

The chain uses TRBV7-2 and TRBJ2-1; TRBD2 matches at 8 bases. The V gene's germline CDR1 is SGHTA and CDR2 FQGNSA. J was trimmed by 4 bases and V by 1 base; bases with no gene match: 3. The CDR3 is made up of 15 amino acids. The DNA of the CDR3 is TGTGCCAGCAGCTTAGGAGCGGGAGCTTACAATGAGCAGTTCTTC. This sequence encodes CASSLGAGAYNEQFF.